The subject of this entry is one T cell receptor (beta chain). Approximately 2 micrograms of genomic DNA (from cryopreserved PBMCs) were used for TCR beta libraries. V was clipped by 3 bases and J by 6 bases; unmatched bases: 18. Germline CDR1 and CDR2: SGDLS and YYNGEE. The CDR3 covers 20 residues. This entry is derived from a study of cytotoxic CD8 clonotypes in ibrutinib-treated CLL. Libraries were prepared by immunoSEQ multiplex PCR; TCRdb keeps only in-frame clonotypes and omits some of them. This table holds some 140,000 clones, over 60% found once. Specimen: PBMCs, collected after 12 months of ibrutinib treatment. The chain couples TRBV9 to TRBJ2-1; 13 bases line up with TRBD2. The sequence was collected from a human donor with chronic lymphocytic leukemia. The CDR3 here is CASSAGPGLAGWASLNEQFF. The CDR3 DNA reads TGTGCCAGCAGCGCGGGGCCGGGACTAGCGGGATGGGCCTCTCTCAATGAGCAGTTCTTC.